What follows are 27 T cell receptor beta chains derived from one specimen sequenced in a study of blood T cell repertoires in COVID-19. This table comes from immunoSEQ multiplex PCR, and its TCRdb copy is limited to in-frame clones, with some not included. Of about 430,000 clones listed, approximately 90% are singletons. Material for sequencing was PBMCs or T cells enriched from blood (not recorded which). The receptors stem from a man aged 25 to 45 who had recovered from COVID-19.

The CDR3 coding sequence is TGTGCCACCAGCATTGGGACCGGGAGCTACGAGCAGTACTTC. It translates to CATSIGTGSYEQYF. The gene calls are TRBV15 and TRBJ2-7; the D gene is possibly TRBD2 (6 bases). V was clipped by 4 bases and J by 3 bases, with 13 bases between them. Per germline, CDR1 LNHNV and CDR2 YYDKDF (reference sequence). The CDR3 runs to 14 residues.

The chain is built from TRBV11-2 and TRBJ1-6; no firm D call. The CDR3 loop spans 18 amino acids. The germline CDR1 and CDR2 sequences are SGHAT and FQNNGV. V lost 1 base and J lost 7, with 20 bases in between. CDR3 coding DNA: TGTGCCAGCAGCTTAGGGAACGATCGGGGATTTTACAATTCACCCCTCCACTTT. As protein: CASSLGNDRGFYNSPLHF.

This rearrangement joins TRBV28 to TRBJ1-2, with a possible D match to TRBD1 (5 bases). Germline V lookup: CDR1 MDHEN, CDR2 SYDVKM. Trimming shortened V by 8 bases and J by 4 bases, and 14 bases separated the two germline ends. This CDR3 has 13 amino acids. In DNA form, the CDR3 reads TGTGCCAGCGAAAAGACAGACCTCTATGGCTACACCTTC. This gives the protein CASEKTDLYGYTF.

The chain has TRBV10-3 and TRBJ2-7, with 9 bases matching TRBD2. V shed 8 bases, J shed 6 bases, and the junction held 5 bases outside the gene matches. The CDR3 sequence is 12 residues long. The V gene's germline CDR1 is ENHRY and CDR2 SYGVKD. CDR3 DNA: TGTGCCATCGCTAGCGGGAACTCCGAGCAGTACTTC. Its protein product is CAIASGNSEQYF.

The V call is TRBV28, the J call TRBJ2-4, with 7 bases lining up with TRBD2. The CDR3 totals 17 residues. Germline loops: CDR1 MDHEN, CDR2 SYDVKM. V lost 8 bases, J lost 10 bases, and 23 bases stayed unmatched. In DNA form, the CDR3 reads TGTGCCAGCCGTACGTCGACGGGAGCGCTGGGGAGGGAGATTCAGTACTTC. Translating gives CASRTSTGALGREIQYF.

The chain couples TRBV3-1 (or the pseudogene TRBV3-2) to TRBJ1-3, with no clear D. This CDR3 region has 14 residues. Trimming took off 6 bases at V and 2 bases at J, with 11 bases between the two ends. Germline values: CDR1 LGHDT, CDR2 YNNKEL (reference sequence). In DNA form, the CDR3 reads TGTGCCAGCAGTCCCAGTGATACTGGAAACACCATATATTTT. Amino acids: CASSPSDTGNTIYF.

The V call is TRBV12-5, the J call TRBJ1-6; perhaps TRBD1 as D (6 bases). Germline CDR1 LGHNT, CDR2 FRNRAP. V was trimmed by 5 bases and J by 5 bases, leaving 13 bases between them. The CDR3 length is 15 residues. The CDR3 nucleotides are TGTGCTAGTGGTCCCGGACAGACCGATAATTCACCCCTCCACTTT. Protein sequence: CASGPGQTDNSPLHF. Full variable domain (missing parts from reference TRBV12-5 and TRBJ1-6): DARVTQTPRHKVTEMGQEVTMRCQPILGHNTVFWYRQTMMQGLELLAYFRNRAPLDDSGMPKDRFSAEMPDATLATLKIQPSEPRDSAVYFCASGPGQTDNSPLHFGNGTRLTVT.

This clone turned up a few times. The chain combines TRBV19 with TRBJ1-2; TRBD1 agrees at 9 bases. The CDR3 sequence is 13 residues long. Germline CDR1 LNHDA, CDR2 SQIVND (reference sequence). Trimming at V came to 10 bases and at J to 4 bases, leaving 7 bases not matched to a gene. CDR3 region: CATDTGQGYGYTF. The CDR3 DNA follows: TGTGCCACCGACACGGGACAGGGCTATGGCTACACCTTC. Full variable domain (missing parts from reference TRBV19 and TRBJ1-2): DGGITQSPKYLFRKEGQNVTLSCEQNLNHDAMYWYRQDPGQGLRLIYYSQIVNDFQKGDIAEGYSVSREKKESFPLTVTSAQKNPTAFYLCATDTGQGYGYTFGSGTRLTVV.

The chain recombines TRBV5-1 with TRBJ2-7, with D possibly being TRBD1 (6 bases). V was trimmed by 4 bases and J by 3 bases, leaving 14 bases between them. Per germline, CDR1 SGHRS and CDR2 YFSETQ. CDR3 length: 14 residues. The CDR3 DNA reads TGCGCCAGCAGCCCCTCCGGGACAATCTACGAGCAGTACTTC. It encodes CASSPSGTIYEQYF.

CDR3 loop: CATSRDGRQGGEQYF. As DNA, the CDR3 is TGTGCCACCAGCAGAGATGGAAGACAGGGTGGAGAGCAGTACTTC. This rearrangement joins TRBV15 to TRBJ2-7, with TRBD1 matching over 7 bases. Losses at the gene ends were 0 bases for V and 7 bases for J; bases not matched to a gene: 9. Germline lookup yields CDR1 LNHNV and CDR2 YYDKDF (reference sequence). The CDR3 sequence is 15 residues long. The full variable domain, with the rest looked up from reference TRBV15 and TRBJ2-7, is DAMVIQNPRYQVTQFGKPVTLSCSQTLNHNVMYWYQQKSSQAPKLLFHYYDKDFNNEADTPDNFQSRRPNTSFCFLDIRSPGLGDTAMYLCATSRDGRQGGEQYFGPGTRLTVT.

The chain couples TRBV12-3 or TRBV12-4 to TRBJ2-2; 8 positions agree with TRBD2. V was pared by 7 bases and J by 3 bases, with 1 base of the junction left unmatched. This CDR3 is 13 amino acids long. The CDR3 nucleotides are TGTGCCAGCACACTAGCGGACACCGGGGAGCTGTTTTTT. Its translation: CASTLADTGELFF.

The V call is TRBV5-1, the J call TRBJ2-1, with D possibly matching TRBD2 (5 bases). Germline CDR1 and CDR2: SGHRS and YFSETQ. The V and J ends lost 8 bases and 0 bases respectively, with 15 bases between them. The CDR3 spans 15 residues. The CDR3 nucleotides are TGCGCCAGTGGACTCGAGGTGAGCTCCTACAATGAGCAGTTCTTC. Its protein is CASGLEVSSYNEQFF.

The rearrangement links TRBV12-5 to TRBJ1-1; TRBD1 matches at 9 bases. The CDR3 is 15 residues long. Losses at the gene ends were 3 bases for V and 4 bases for J; bases not matched to a gene: 6. CDR1 is LGHNT and CDR2 is FRNRAP in the germline V gene. CDR3 in amino acids: CASGFGTGRGTEAFF. The DNA of the CDR3 is TGTGCTAGTGGTTTCGGGACAGGGCGTGGCACTGAAGCTTTCTTT. The whole variable domain, remainder taken from reference TRBV12-5 and TRBJ1-1, is DARVTQTPRHKVTEMGQEVTMRCQPILGHNTVFWYRQTMMQGLELLAYFRNRAPLDDSGMPKDRFSAEMPDATLATLKIQPSEPRDSAVYFCASGFGTGRGTEAFFGQGTRLTVV.

The chain combines TRBV18 with TRBJ2-7, with D perhaps matching TRBD2 (5 bases). With 6 bases removed from V and 0 bases from J, the gap between germline ends came to 12 bases. Per the germline V gene, CDR1 is KGHSH and CDR2 is LQKENI. This CDR3 contains 14 residues. This CDR3 reads CASSPLGVSYEQYF. The CDR3 nucleotides read TGTGCCAGCTCCCCCCTGGGAGTCTCCTACGAGCAGTACTTC.

The chain has TRBV20-1 and TRBJ2-3, with TRBD2 matching 11 bases. Germline assignment: CDR1 DFQATT and CDR2 SNEGSKA (reference sequence). Trimming at V came to 5 bases and at J to 1 base, leaving 11 bases not matched to a gene. This CDR3 contains 17 residues. As DNA, the CDR3 is TGCAGTGCTCGTGCTAGCGGGAGGAGAGGTGGCACAGATACGCAGTATTTT. As protein: CSARASGRRGGTDTQYF.

The chain recombines TRBV5-1 with TRBJ2-7; 10 bases are shared with TRBD2. Germline assignment: CDR1 SGHRS and CDR2 YFSETQ. The CDR3 consists of 15 residues. J was trimmed by 2 bases and V by 3 bases; bases with no gene match: 5. CDR3: CASSSSSGGTYEQYF. Written as DNA, the CDR3 is TGCGCCAGCAGCTCATCTAGCGGGGGAACCTACGAGCAGTACTTC. The full variable domain, its missing parts supplied by reference TRBV5-1 and TRBJ2-7, is KAGVTQTPRYLIKTRGQQVTLSCSPISGHRSVSWYQQTPGQGLQFLFEYFSETQRNKGNFPGRFSGRQFSNSRSEMNVSTLELGDSALYLCASSSSSGGTYEQYFGPGTRLTVT.

The gene calls are TRBV27 and TRBJ1-2; TRBD1 matches at 7 bases. In germline, CDR1 is MNHEY, CDR2 SMNVEV (reference sequence). Losses at the gene ends were 8 bases for V and 4 bases for J; bases not matched to a gene: 7. The CDR3 runs 13 residues. The CDR3 DNA follows: TGTGCCAGCGGGTCGGACAGGATCTATGGCTACACCTTC. Amino acids: CASGSDRIYGYTF.

The rearrangement joins TRBV7-6 to TRBJ2-7, with D perhaps TRBD2 (6 bases). In germline, CDR1 is SGHVS, CDR2 FNYEAQ. The CDR3 has 17 amino acids. V was clipped by 0 bases and J by 0 bases, with 15 bases between them. The CDR3 loop is CASSLAGPGTASYEQYF. CDR3 bases: TGTGCCAGCAGCTTAGCCGGTCCCGGGACTGCCTCCTACGAGCAGTACTTC.

This clone has just one count. This chain joins TRBV10-3 and TRBJ2-1, with 7 bases fitting TRBD1. The V and J ends lost 8 bases and 5 bases, in that order; junction bases with no gene match: 3. CDR3 length: 12 amino acids. Germline V lookup: CDR1 ENHRY, CDR2 SYGVKD. DNA of the CDR3: TGTGCCATCGGGACAGTTAACAATGAGCAGTTCTTC. Protein sequence: CAIGTVNNEQFF.

The V gene is TRBV3-1 (or the pseudogene TRBV3-2), the J gene TRBJ2-7; D perhaps matches TRBD2 (6 bases). V lost 4 bases and J lost 4, with 11 bases in between. The CDR3 contains 13 residues. Germline lookup yields CDR1 LGHDT and CDR2 YNNKEL (reference sequence). The DNA for the CDR3 is TGTGCCAGCAGCCTGGGACTCGAATACGAGCAGTACTTC. Its protein product is CASSLGLEYEQYF.

This clone was seen just once. The chain has TRBV28 and TRBJ1-1; 7 bases are a match to TRBD1. The germline V gene has CDR1 MDHEN and CDR2 SYDVKM. V gave up 7 bases and J gave up 1 base; unmatched junction bases: 6. This CDR3 is built from 14 residues. The CDR3 region has the DNA TGTGCCAGCACCCGAGGGGGCCAGAACACTGAAGCTTTCTTT. It translates to CASTRGGQNTEAFF.

The rearrangement uses TRBV3-1 (or the pseudogene TRBV3-2) and TRBJ1-5; the match to TRBD1 covers 8 bases. Germline CDR1 reads LGHDT; CDR2 reads YNNKEL (reference sequence). Trimming removed 3 bases from V and 3 bases from J; junction bases left unmatched: 7. This CDR3 spans 16 amino acids. This CDR3 reads CASSQYGQGANQPQHF. In DNA form, the CDR3 reads TGTGCCAGCAGCCAGTACGGACAGGGCGCCAATCAGCCCCAGCATTTT.

This clone was counted at least ten times. Germline is not matched at one junction end, which may reflect a read error. The chain combines TRBV6-5 with TRBJ1-1; D is unresolved. Germline V gives CDR1 MNHEY, CDR2 SVGAGI. The CDR3 is made up of 13 amino acids. The CDR3, as DNA: TGTGCCAGACACCAGCCCTTTAACAGTGAAGCTTTCTTT. It yields the protein CARHQPFNSEAFF.

The V and J genes are TRBV7-2 and TRBJ1-5; D call uncertain. The CDR3 has 15 amino acids. Trimming pared 0 bases from V and 7 bases from J, leaving 13 bases between. CDR1 SGHTA and CDR2 FQGNSA come from the germline V gene. DNA for the CDR3: TGTGCCAGCAGCTTAGCAGCAGAGGGCGGCCAGCCCCAGCATTTT. This translates into CASSLAAEGGQPQHF.

J is TRBJ1-4 and V is TRBV12-5; a possible D gene is TRBD1 (5 bases). The germline V gene has CDR1 LGHNT and CDR2 FRNRAP. There are 16 residues in the CDR3. Deletions cut 8 bases from V and 8 bases from J, with 24 bases between. CDR3: CASSFGGVGGSEKLFF. In DNA form, the CDR3 reads TGTGCTAGTTCGTTCGGGGGAGTTGGAGGTAGCGAAAAACTGTTTTTT.

The rearrangement links TRBV5-1 to TRBJ2-1; D perhaps matches TRBD2 (6 bases). Germline V gene data show CDR1 as SGHRS and CDR2 as YFSETQ. This CDR3 region has 15 residues. Trimming left V 4 bases short and J 2 bases short, with 13 bases between. CDR3 protein: CASSGGGGAYNEQFF. The DNA of the CDR3 is TGCGCCAGCAGCGGCGGAGGAGGGGCCTACAATGAGCAGTTCTTC. The complete variable domain, with remaining parts taken from reference TRBV5-1 and TRBJ2-1, reads KAGVTQTPRYLIKTRGQQVTLSCSPISGHRSVSWYQQTPGQGLQFLFEYFSETQRNKGNFPGRFSGRQFSNSRSEMNVSTLELGDSALYLCASSGGGGAYNEQFFGPGTRLTVL.

CDR3 in DNA: TGTGCCACCCAACCGGGACTAGCGAGCGAGCAGTACTTC. It specifies CATQPGLASEQYF. This sequence joins TRBV6-5 and TRBJ2-7, with TRBD2 matching over 10 bases. This CDR3 spans 13 amino acids. Germline CDR1 is MNHEY and CDR2 is SVGAGI. V was pared by 10 bases and J by 6 bases, with 9 bases of the junction left unmatched.